Following are 24 T cell receptor beta chains from one sample sequenced in a study of T cell repertoires in cytomegalovirus infection. One entry per CDR3 protein, called by TCRdb with MiXCR from the reads. The table has about 830,000 distinct CDR3 sequences, 32% seen once. Their cognate antigens are unknown. The sample in question was cultured CD8+ T cells from PBMCs, obtained from culture after CMV antigen stimulation. Source of these receptors: a human donor in good health (CMV status not recorded). Some clones in this sample may be carry-over from other donors' samples.

This clonotype was seen more than once but under ten times. This sequence joins TRBV7-9 and TRBJ2-6; weak D call: TRBD2 (7 bases). Trimming shortened V by 5 bases and J by 2 bases, and 16 bases separated the two germline ends. Germline lookup yields CDR1 SEHNR and CDR2 FQNEAQ (reference sequence). CDR3 size: 17 residues. The CDR3 DNA is TGTGCCAGCAGCGCGGGGGCAATACCAACTGGGGCCAACGTCCTGACTTTC. Translation: CASSAGAIPTGANVLTF.

To note about this clonotype: A much larger clone sits a single nucleotide away, making a read error possible. The chain recombines TRBV11-1 with TRBJ2-1; 11 nucleotides match TRBD1. This CDR3 has 15 residues. The germline gives CDR1 SGHAT, CDR2 FQDESV (reference sequence). The CDR3 bases are TGTACCAGCAGCTTCGGGACAGGGGGAATGGATGAGCAGTTCTTC. Protein: CTSSFGTGGMDEQFF.

The chain uses TRBV27 and TRBJ2-1, with TRBD2 matching 7 bases. The trim removed 5 bases at V and 10 bases at J, leaving 14 bases unmatched. The CDR3 totals 15 residues. CDR1 and CDR2 (germline): MNHEY, SMNVEV (reference sequence). In DNA, the CDR3 is TGTGCCAGCAGTCCCGGATGGGGGGGGGTTGGCGAGCAGTTCTTC. Amino acids: CASSPGWGGVGEQFF.

V gene TRBV2 combines with J gene TRBJ1-3, with D uncertain. From germline, CDR1 is SNHLY and CDR2 FYNNEI. The CDR3 has 14 residues. Trimming took off 10 bases at V and 0 bases at J, with 13 bases between the two ends. The DNA of the CDR3 is TGTGCCATCGTATGGGCCGCCTCTGGAAACACCATATATTTT. Residues: CAIVWAASGNTIYF.

The chain joins TRBV27 to TRBJ1-6; 9 nucleotides align to TRBD1. The length of the CDR3 is 14 residues. V lost 5 bases to trimming and J lost 9 bases; unmatched junction nucleotides: 5. Germline V gives CDR1 MNHEY, CDR2 SMNVEV (reference sequence). In nucleotides, the CDR3 is TGTGCCAGCAGTATCGGGACAGGGAGTTCACCCCTCCACTTT. It translates to CASSIGTGSSPLHF.

This sequence joins TRBV6-6 and TRBJ1-4; 8 bases line up with TRBD1. Germline assignment: CDR1 MNHNY and CDR2 SVGAGI (reference sequence). V shed 2 bases, J shed 4 bases, and the junction held 6 bases outside the gene matches. There are 16 residues in the CDR3. The CDR3 loop reads CASSYTDRGINEKLFF. DNA for the CDR3: TGTGCCAGCAGTTACACAGACAGGGGTATTAATGAAAAACTGTTTTTT.

As regards this clonotype: With a much larger clone just one base away, this may be a read error. The V call is TRBV7-8, the J call TRBJ2-7, with 8 nucleotides matching TRBD2. There are 16 residues in the CDR3. Germline assignment: CDR1 SGHVS and CDR2 FQNEAQ. The CDR3 loop is CASNLAGTRSSYEQYF. In DNA form, the CDR3 reads TGTGCCAGCAACTTAGCCGGGACTAGGAGCTCCTACGAGCAGTACTTC.

At least ten counts were recorded for this clonotype. V usage is TRBV7-2 and J usage is TRBJ1-4; D is ambiguous. V was trimmed by 2 bases and J by 0 bases, leaving 10 bases between them. The CDR3 sequence is 16 residues long. Germline assignment: CDR1 SGHTA and CDR2 FQGNSA. The CDR3 DNA sequence: TGTGCCAGCAGCTTAAACTCAGCTGCAACTAATGAAAAACTGTTTTTT. Translating it yields CASSLNSAATNEKLFF. Full variable domain (outside the CDR3, taken from reference TRBV7-2 and TRBJ1-4): GAGVSQSPSNKVTEKGKDVELRCDPISGHTALYWYRQSLGQGLEFLIYFQGNSAPDKSGLPSDRFSAERTGGSVSTLTIQRTQQEDSAVYLCASSLNSAATNEKLFFGSGTQLSVL.

The chain recombines TRBV7-9 with TRBJ2-5; tentatively, D is TRBD2 (6 bases). The CDR3 loop spans 13 amino acids. The germline V gene encodes CDR1 SEHNR and CDR2 FQNEAQ (reference sequence). V was shortened by 10 bases and J by 2 bases, with 14 bases between the two germline ends. The CDR3 here is CATTGGAQETQYF. CDR3 coding DNA: TGTGCCACCACCGGAGGGGCGCAAGAGACCCAGTACTTC.

This chain joins TRBV4-1 and TRBJ2-1; 9 bases line up with TRBD1. Unmatched junction bases numbered 5, after V lost 1 base and J lost 7 bases. This CDR3 region has 15 residues. Germline CDR1 MGHRA, CDR2 YSYEKL. The CDR3, as DNA: TGCGCCAGCAGCCAAGGGAGACAGGGGGTTAATGAGCAGTTCTTC. As protein: CASSQGRQGVNEQFF.

A few counts support this clonotype. The gene calls are TRBV6-5 and TRBJ1-1, with D possibly matching TRBD1 (6 bases). The CDR3 extends over 16 amino acids. Germline values: CDR1 MNHEY, CDR2 SVGAGI. Trimming stripped 0 bases from V and 4 bases from J, with 15 bases between. The CDR3 loop reads CASSYSWQGRSTEAFF. CDR3 in DNA: TGTGCCAGCAGTTACTCATGGCAGGGGAGGAGCACTGAAGCTTTCTTT.

This clonotype has a handful of counts. The genes are TRBV7-9 and TRBJ2-5; D is possibly TRBD2 (5 bases). Germline V gives CDR1 SEHNR, CDR2 FQNEAQ (reference sequence). This CDR3 spans 15 amino acids. The germline V and J ends were trimmed by 1 base and 1 base, with 10 bases remaining between them. The DNA for the CDR3 is TGTGCCAGCAGCTTAGAGGGAGCGCCCCAAGAGACCCAGTACTTC. As protein: CASSLEGAPQETQYF.

This clonotype has a handful of counts. J is TRBJ2-2 and V is TRBV7-6; the D is unclear. Germline V lookup: CDR1 SGHVS, CDR2 FNYEAQ. The CDR3 is 17 residues long. V lost 1 base and J 4 bases, leaving 16 bases between the germline ends. CDR3 residues: CASSLDPRRPPTGELFF. In DNA form, the CDR3 reads TGTGCCAGCAGCTTAGATCCGCGTCGGCCCCCCACCGGGGAGCTGTTTTTT.

The chain uses TRBV7-8 and TRBJ1-2; D not resolved. V lost 5 bases to trimming and J lost 3 bases, with 16 bases between them. Germline V gives CDR1 SGHVS, CDR2 FQNEAQ. The CDR3 runs to 15 residues. This chain's CDR3 is CASSPQAQSYYGYTF. CDR3 nucleotides: TGTGCCAGCAGCCCCCAGGCGCAATCGTACTATGGCTACACCTTC.

The CDR3: CASSLALRRQVLYEQYF. In DNA form, the CDR3 reads TGTGCCAGCAGTTTAGCCCTCCGGAGACAGGTCTTATACGAGCAGTACTTC. The V and J genes are TRBV12-3 or TRBV12-4 and TRBJ2-7, with a weak D call TRBD1 (6 bases). This CDR3 region has 17 residues. The V end lost 0 bases, the J end lost 4 bases, and 19 bases lay between the germline ends.

A remark on this clonotype: At one of its ends the junction is not consistent with the germline gene, which may arise from a read error. Written as DNA, the CDR3 is TGTGCCAACAGTGAATGGGGACAGGGGCCCAATCAGCCCCAGCATTTT. It codes for CANSEWGQGPNQPQHF. The V call is TRBV2, the J call TRBJ1-5; TRBD1 agrees at 10 bases. Germline V gene data show CDR1 as SNHLY and CDR2 as FYNNEI. The CDR3 length is 16 residues. The complete variable domain, with remaining parts taken from reference TRBV2 and TRBJ1-5, reads EPEVTQTPSHQVTQMGQEVILRCVPISNHLYFYWYRQILGQKVEFLVSFYNNEISEKSEIFDDQFSVERPDGSNFTLKIRSTKLEDSAMYFCANSEWGQGPNQPQHFGDGTRLSIL.

V gene TRBV28 combines with J gene TRBJ2-5; 8 bases are shared with TRBD1. This CDR3 contains 14 residues. Losses at the gene ends were 5 bases for V and 5 bases for J; bases not matched to a gene: 7. Germline-derived CDR1 and CDR2 are MDHEN and SYDVKM. The CDR3 nucleotides are TGTGCCAGCAGTATCAGGGGGCTAGGGGAGACCCAGTACTTC. Amino acids: CASSIRGLGETQYF. The whole variable domain, filled in from reference TRBV28 and TRBJ2-5, reads DVKVTQSSRYLVKRTGEKVFLECVQDMDHENMFWYRQDPGLGLRLIYFSYDVKMKEKGDIPEGYSVSREKKERFSLILESASTNQTSMYLCASSIRGLGETQYFGPGTRLLVL.

This sequence joins TRBV6-6 and TRBJ1-1; TRBD1 agrees at 8 bases. The CDR3 has 15 residues. Germline trimming cut 5 bases from V and 7 bases from J; bases unmatched to any gene: 12. The germline CDR1 and CDR2 sequences are MNHNY and SVGAGI (reference sequence). Written as DNA, the CDR3 is TGTGCCAGCAGTCTCTCCCGGACAGGGAGGGTTGAAGCTTTCTTT. This encodes CASSLSRTGRVEAFF.

The chain is built from TRBV12-3 or TRBV12-4 and TRBJ1-2, with D uncertain. The CDR3 extends over 13 amino acids. V lost 6 bases and J lost 4, with 12 bases in between. The CDR3 protein is CASRAPSLYGYTF. CDR3 coding DNA: TGTGCCAGCAGGGCCCCGTCCCTCTATGGCTACACCTTC.

This clonotype appeared a few times. This sequence joins TRBV19 and TRBJ2-3, with D unclear. This CDR3 region has 11 residues. Trimming shortened V by 8 bases and J by 4 bases, and 7 bases separated the two germline ends. Germline values: CDR1 LNHDA, CDR2 SQIVND (reference sequence). The CDR3 coding sequence is TGTGCCAGTGCCGGACCAGATACGCAGTATTTT. Its protein product is CASAGPDTQYF.

The chain combines TRBV6-1 with TRBJ2-5; D is possibly TRBD2 (7 bases). Between the trimmed V and J ends, which lost 8 bases and 3 bases, there was a span of 16 bases. Germline V gives CDR1 MNHNS, CDR2 SASEGT. The CDR3 length is 14 residues. The CDR3 coding sequence is TGTGCCAGCGGACCCCAGGGGAGGGAAGAGACCCAGTACTTC. Translation gives CASGPQGREETQYF.

This sequence joins TRBV2 and TRBJ2-1; the D gene is possibly TRBD2 (6 bases). Germline V gives CDR1 SNHLY, CDR2 FYNNEI. The V gene lost 10 bases and the J gene lost 3 bases, with 13 bases spanning the gap. The CDR3 is made up of 13 amino acids. The CDR3 DNA is TGTGCCACTCGGACTACCGGCTACAATGAGCAGTTCTTC. Translating gives CATRTTGYNEQFF.

In its sample, this clonotype was seen a few times. The chain couples TRBV28 to TRBJ1-1, with a possible D match to TRBD1 (6 bases). The CDR3 consists of 15 residues. The V and J ends lost 2 bases and 1 base respectively, with 11 bases between them. Germline V gene data show CDR1 as MDHEN and CDR2 as SYDVKM. In DNA, the CDR3 is TGTGCCAGCAGTTTACCCGCAGGGGCGAACACTGAAGCTTTCTTT. It is translated as CASSLPAGANTEAFF.

The V call is TRBV6-6, the J call TRBJ2-4; D remains ambiguous. This CDR3 has 13 residues. The germline CDR1 and CDR2 sequences are MNHNY and SVGAGI (reference sequence). V was shortened by 0 bases and J by 11 bases, with 11 bases between the two germline ends. This CDR3 reads CASSYSAQTVQYF. Here the CDR3 DNA reads TGTGCCAGCAGTTACTCGGCACAAACCGTTCAGTACTTC.